This T cell receptor beta chain stems from a study of blood T cells in healthy people across ages. Study-wide results and limits: Whereas aged donors had fewer naive CD4+ cells, long-lived donors had more of them and higher diversity. The fall in TCR beta diversity per million T cells was roughly linear with age. Because donor CMV status was unknown, expanded clonotype changes were possibly confounded.

Trimming removed 6 bases from V and 1 base from J, with 9 bases in between. CDR3 length: 12 residues. Germline V gene data show CDR1 as DFQATT and CDR2 as SNEGSKA (reference sequence). This clonotype has more than one count but fewer than ten. Its matching antigen is unknown. PCR was performed a second time for roughly 7 to 11 cycles using a sample-barcoded 5' primer and a J-beta primer mix. TCRdb passed the 5' RACE reads through MiXCR, listing each CDR3 protein once. Of some 920,000 distinct CDR3 sequences listed, roughly half are singletons. What was sequenced was blood. The rearrangement links TRBV20-1 to TRBJ2-5; possible D gene TRBD2, 5 bases. The sequence came from a woman aged 60-75 years in good health. CDR3 bases: TGCAGTGCAGACGGGGTCCAAGAGACCCAGTACTTC. Its translation: CSADGVQETQYF.